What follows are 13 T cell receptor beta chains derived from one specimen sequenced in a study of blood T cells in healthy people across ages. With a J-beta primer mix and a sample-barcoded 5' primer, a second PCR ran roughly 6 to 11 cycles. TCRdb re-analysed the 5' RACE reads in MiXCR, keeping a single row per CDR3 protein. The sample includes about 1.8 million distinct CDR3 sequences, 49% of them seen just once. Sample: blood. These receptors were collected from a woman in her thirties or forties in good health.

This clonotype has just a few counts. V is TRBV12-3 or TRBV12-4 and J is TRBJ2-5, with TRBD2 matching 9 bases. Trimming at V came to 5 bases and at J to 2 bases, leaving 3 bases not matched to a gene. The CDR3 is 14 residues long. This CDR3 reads CASSNSGGQETQYF. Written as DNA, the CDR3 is TGTGCCAGCAGTAATAGCGGGGGTCAAGAGACCCAGTACTTC.

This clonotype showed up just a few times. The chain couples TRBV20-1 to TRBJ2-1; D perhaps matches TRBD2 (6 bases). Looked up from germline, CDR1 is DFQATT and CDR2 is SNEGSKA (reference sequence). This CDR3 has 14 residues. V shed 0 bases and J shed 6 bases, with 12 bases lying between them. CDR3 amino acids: CSAREAGFGNEQFF. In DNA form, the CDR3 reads TGCAGTGCTAGAGAGGCGGGGTTCGGCAATGAGCAGTTCTTC.

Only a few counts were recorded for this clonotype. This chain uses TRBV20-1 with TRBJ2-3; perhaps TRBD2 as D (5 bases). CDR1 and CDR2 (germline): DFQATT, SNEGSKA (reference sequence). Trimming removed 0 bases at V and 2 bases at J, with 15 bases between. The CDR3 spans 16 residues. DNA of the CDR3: TGCAGTGCTAGAGATCGCAGCGGTTATACCACAGATACGCAGTATTTT. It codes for CSARDRSGYTTDTQYF.

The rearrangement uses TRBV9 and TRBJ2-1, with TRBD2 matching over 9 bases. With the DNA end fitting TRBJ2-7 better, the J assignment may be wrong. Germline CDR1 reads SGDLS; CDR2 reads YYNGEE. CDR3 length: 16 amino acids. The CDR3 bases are TGTGCCAGCACAGTGGGCGGGGGGGCTTCTTACAATGAGCAGTACTTC. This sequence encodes CASTVGGGASYNEQYF.

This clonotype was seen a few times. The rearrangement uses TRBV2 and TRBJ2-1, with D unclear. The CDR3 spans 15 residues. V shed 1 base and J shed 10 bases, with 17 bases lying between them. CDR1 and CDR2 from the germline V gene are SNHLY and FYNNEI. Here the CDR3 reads CASSEDSRLLQEQFF. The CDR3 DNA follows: TGTGCCAGCAGTGAAGACTCCCGCTTACTTCAGGAGCAGTTCTTC.

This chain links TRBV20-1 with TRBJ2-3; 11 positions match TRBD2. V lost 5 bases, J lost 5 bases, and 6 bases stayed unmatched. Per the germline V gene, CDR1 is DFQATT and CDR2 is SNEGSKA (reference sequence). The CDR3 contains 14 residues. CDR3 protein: CSAYSGGAGDTQYF. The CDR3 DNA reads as TGCAGTGCTTATAGCGGGGGGGCAGGAGATACGCAGTATTTT.

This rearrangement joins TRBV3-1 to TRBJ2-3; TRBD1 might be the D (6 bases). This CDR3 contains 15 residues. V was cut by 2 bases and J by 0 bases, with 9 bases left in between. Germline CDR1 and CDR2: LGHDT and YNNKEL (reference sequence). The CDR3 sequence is CASSQRQVSTDTQYF. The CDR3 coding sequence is TGTGCCAGCAGCCAAAGACAGGTTAGCACAGATACGCAGTATTTT.

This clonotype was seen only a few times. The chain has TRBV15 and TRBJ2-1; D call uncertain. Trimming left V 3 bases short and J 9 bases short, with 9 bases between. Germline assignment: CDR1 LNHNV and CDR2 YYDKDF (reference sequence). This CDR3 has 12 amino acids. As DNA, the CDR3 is TGTGCCACCAGCAGGTCTCTGGGTGAGCAGTTCTTC. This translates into CATSRSLGEQFF.

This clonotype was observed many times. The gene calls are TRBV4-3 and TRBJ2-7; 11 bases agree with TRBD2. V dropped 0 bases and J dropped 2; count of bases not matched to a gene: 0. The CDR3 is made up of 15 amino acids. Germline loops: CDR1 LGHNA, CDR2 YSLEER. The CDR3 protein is CASSQDSGGAYEQYF. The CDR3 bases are TGCGCCAGCAGCCAAGATAGCGGGGGGGCCTACGAGCAGTACTTC.

CDR3 amino acids: CASSLAGQGSPEAFF. CDR3 sequence (DNA): TGTGCCAGCAGCTTAGCGGGACAGGGATCCCCTGAAGCTTTCTTT. This chain uses TRBV7-9 with TRBJ1-1, with 9 bases identical to TRBD1. V lost 0 bases and J lost 6; bases outside the gene matches: 5. Per germline, CDR1 SEHNR and CDR2 FQNEAQ (reference sequence). CDR3 size: 15 residues.

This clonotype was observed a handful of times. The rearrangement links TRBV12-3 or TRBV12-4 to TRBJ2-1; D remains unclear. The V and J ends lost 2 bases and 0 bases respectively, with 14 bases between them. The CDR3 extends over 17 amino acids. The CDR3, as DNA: TGTGCCAGCAGTTTAAGGTCTCCGGAGAGCTCCTACAATGAGCAGTTCTTC. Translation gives CASSLRSPESSYNEQFF.

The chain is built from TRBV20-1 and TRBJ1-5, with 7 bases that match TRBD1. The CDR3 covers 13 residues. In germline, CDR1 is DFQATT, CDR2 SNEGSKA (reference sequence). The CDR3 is CGYEGAPGQPQHF. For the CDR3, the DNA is TGCGGGTACGAGGGGGCGCCGGGTCAGCCCCAGCATTTT.

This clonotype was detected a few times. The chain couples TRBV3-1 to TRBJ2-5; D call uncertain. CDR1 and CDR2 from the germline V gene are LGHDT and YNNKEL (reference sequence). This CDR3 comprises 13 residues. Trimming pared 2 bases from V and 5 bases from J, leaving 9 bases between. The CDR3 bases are TGTGCCAGCAGCCAAAGGGATGGGGAGACCCAGTACTTC. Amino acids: CASSQRDGETQYF.